A selection of T cell receptor beta chains follows, all from one sample in a study of T cell responses to AZD1222 COVID-19 vaccine. Assay: immunoSEQ multiplex PCR; the TCRdb copy retains only in-frame clones and omits some. The sample carries around 180,000 clones, 75% to 90% recorded once. The sample consisted of peripheral blood, taken on day 0 of AZD1222 vaccination. The receptors originated from an adult in good health. Each CDR3 is given with its conserved first and last residue. The order of the fields is CDR3 protein, CDR3 DNA, V gene, CDR3 length, J gene, D gene, clone size. A D gene is named only where the DNA matches it firmly. Size tells how often a clone was seen (once, few, many) or the class of an expanded clone, and some rows leave it out.

CASSYSLDGPYEQYF TGTGCCAGCAGTTACTCGCTGGACGGACCCTACGAGCAGTACTTC TRBV6-2/TRBV6-3 15 TRBJ2-7 . once
CASGGTGDSNQPQHF TGTGCCAGCGGGGGGACAGGGGATAGCAATCAGCCCCAGCATTTT TRBV6-5 15 TRBJ1-5 TRBD1 few
CASSPRDKYEQYF TGTGCCAGCTCACCGAGAGACAAATACGAGCAGTACTTC TRBV18 13 TRBJ2-7 . .
CASTASGSYEQYF TGTGCCAGCACCGCTAGCGGCTCCTACGAGCAGTACTTC TRBV2 13 TRBJ2-7 TRBD2 .
CASSTKQGGDYGYTF TGTGCCAGTAGTACCAAACAGGGGGGCGACTATGGCTACACCTTC TRBV19 15 TRBJ1-2 TRBD1 .
CASSLRAVYGYTF TGTGCCAGCAGCTTGCGTGCGGTCTATGGCTACACCTTC TRBV5-4 13 TRBJ1-2 . .
CASSLSGNTDTQYF TGTGCCAGCAGTCTAAGCGGAAACACAGATACGCAGTATTTT TRBV7-6 14 TRBJ2-3 . .
CASSDPDRSEAFF TGTGCCAGCAGTGACCCGGACAGGAGTGAAGCTTTCTTT TRBV25-1 13 TRBJ1-1 TRBD1 .
CASRETGKGYEQYF TGTGCCAGCAGGGAGACAGGGAAGGGCTACGAGCAGTACTTC TRBV6-5 14 TRBJ2-7 TRBD1 .
CASSLGQGAGNTIYF TGTGCCAGCAGCTTAGGGCAGGGGGCTGGAAACACCATATATTTT TRBV5-6 15 TRBJ1-3 TRBD1 few
CASSPAGGGIADTQYF TGCGCCAGCAGCCCGGCGGGCGGGGGTATCGCAGATACGCAGTATTTT TRBV5-1 16 TRBJ2-3 TRBD2 .
CASSLTGGVQNEQFF TGTGCCAGCAGTCTAACAGGGGGTGTTCAGAATGAGCAGTTCTTC TRBV6-5 15 TRBJ2-1 TRBD1 .
CASSLGTGYGYTF TGTGCCAGCAGCTTAGGGACAGGATATGGCTACACCTTC TRBV7-8 13 TRBJ1-2 TRBD1 .
CASSQERSVGELFF TGCGCCAGCAGCCAAGAGCGGTCAGTCGGGGAGCTGTTTTTT TRBV4-1 14 TRBJ2-2 . once
CASSLGPEDEQFF TGTGCCAGCAGCTTAGGGCCCGAGGATGAGCAGTTCTTC TRBV7-3 13 TRBJ2-1 . .
CATSRESTGTWNEQFF TGTGCCACCAGCAGAGAGTCGACAGGGACTTGGAATGAGCAGTTCTTC TRBV15 16 TRBJ2-1 . .
CASSVSRTGSIGNTIYF TGTGCCAGCAGCGTATCGAGGACAGGGTCGATAGGAAACACCATATATTTT TRBV9 17 TRBJ1-3 TRBD1 .
CASSLALAGGPEQFF TGTGCCAGCAGCTTAGCTCTAGCGGGGGGGCCTGAGCAGTTCTTC TRBV7-8 15 TRBJ2-1 TRBD2 few
CASSLSGDATYEQYF TGTGCCAGTAGCCTCTCAGGGGACGCGACCTACGAGCAGTACTTC TRBV19 15 TRBJ2-7 . .
CAAAGQGFGYTF TGTGCCGCCGCGGGACAGGGATTTGGCTACACCTTC TRBV10-3 12 TRBJ1-2 TRBD1 few
CASTTSRTGRNTGELFF TGTGCCAGTACCACATCCCGGACAGGAAGGAACACCGGGGAGCTGTTTTTT TRBV7-6 17 TRBJ2-2 TRBD1 .
CASSQVLNQPQHF TGTGCCAGCAGCCAAGTACTCAATCAGCCCCAGCATTTT TRBV3-1/TRBV3-2 13 TRBJ1-5 . .
CASSIRANEKLFF TGTGCCAGCAGTATCAGGGCTAATGAAAAACTGTTTTTT TRBV12-3/TRBV12-4 13 TRBJ1-4 . .
CASSRDRDTGELFF TGTGCCAGCAGCCGGGACAGGGACACCGGGGAGCTGTTTTTT TRBV6-6 14 TRBJ2-2 TRBD1 .
CASSIVGTGAGNTIYF TGTGCCAGTAGTATCGTTGGGACAGGGGCTGGAAACACCATATATTTT TRBV19 16 TRBJ1-3 TRBD1 few
CASSESGRSVDEKLFF TGTGCCAGCAGTGAATCAGGACGATCAGTGGATGAAAAACTGTTTTTT TRBV25-1 16 TRBJ1-4 . .
CASSQVREGGYEQYF TGCGCCAGCAGCCAAGTCAGGGAAGGGGGCTACGAGCAGTACTTC TRBV4-1 15 TRBJ2-7 . .
CASSLAASIYYGYTF TGTGCCAGCAGCTTGGCCGCCAGCATCTACTATGGCTACACCTTC TRBV5-6 15 TRBJ1-2 . .
CASSSGLAGTGANVLTF TGTGCCAGCAGCTCGGGCTTGGCAGGGACTGGGGCCAACGTCCTGACTTTC TRBV5-4 17 TRBJ2-6 . .
CASSEERGGINEQFF TGTGCCAGCAGCGAAGAGCGGGGGGGGATCAATGAGCAGTTCTTC TRBV13 15 TRBJ2-1 TRBD2 .
CASSDPGADNVLTF TGTGCCAGCAGTGACCCCGGGGCGGACAACGTCCTGACTTTC TRBV25-1 14 TRBJ2-6 . .
CASSQAAGPYEQYF TGTGCCAGCAGCCAAGCGGCCGGACCTTACGAGCAGTACTTC TRBV3-1/TRBV3-2 14 TRBJ2-7 . .
CASSLTYGTEYYGYTF TGTGCCAGCAGTTTAACGTACGGGACTGAGTACTATGGCTACACCTTC TRBV28 16 TRBJ1-2 . .
CASSWDGYTF TGTGCCAGCAGTTGGGATGGCTACACCTTC TRBV7-9 10 TRBJ1-2 . .
CASSHGPGVGSTDQYF TGCGCCAGCAGTCATGGTCCTGGTGTAGGGAGTACGGACCAGTACTTC TRBV23-1 16 TRBJ2-5 . .
CASSVGAGGRPETQYF TGTGCCAGCAGCGTAGGGGCGGGGGGCCGCCCGGAGACCCAGTACTTC TRBV9 16 TRBJ2-5 TRBD2 .
CASSVSSEQFF TGTGCCAGCAGCGTATCCAGTGAGCAGTTCTTC TRBV9 11 TRBJ2-1 . .
CASSSYTDTQYF TGTGCCAGCTCATCGTACACAGATACGCAGTATTTT TRBV18 12 TRBJ2-3 . .
CASSLDRVQETQYF TGCGCCAGCAGCTTGGACAGGGTTCAAGAGACCCAGTACTTC TRBV5-1 14 TRBJ2-5 . .
CASSQEGTGNQPQHF TGTGCCAGCAGCCAAGAAGGGACAGGGAATCAGCCCCAGCATTTT TRBV2 15 TRBJ1-5 TRBD1 .
CASSFSPLGRQGSELFF TGTGCCAGCAGCTTCTCCCCCCTAGGCCGACAGGGTAGTGAGCTGTTTTTT TRBV7-6 17 TRBJ2-2 TRBD1 .
CASSPPQGPEAFF TGTGCCAGCTCACCACCGCAGGGGCCTGAAGCTTTCTTT TRBV18 13 TRBJ1-1 . .
CASSKDRADSPLHF TGTGCCAGCAGCAAGGACAGGGCAGATTCACCCCTCCACTTT TRBV6-5 14 TRBJ1-6 TRBD1 .
CASSLNRVGYEQYF TGCGCCAGCAGCTTGAACAGGGTGGGCTACGAGCAGTACTTC TRBV5-1 14 TRBJ2-7 . few
CASSQAPDQPQHF TGTGCCAGCAGCCAAGCCCCCGATCAGCCCCAGCATTTT TRBV3-1/TRBV3-2 13 TRBJ1-5 . .
CASSFGDRGLETQYF TGCGCCAGCAGCTTCGGGGACAGGGGGCTGGAGACCCAGTACTTC TRBV5-1 15 TRBJ2-5 TRBD1 .
CATNLDYLSYNEQFF TGTGCCACCAACCTGGACTACCTCTCCTACAATGAGCAGTTCTTC TRBV10-3 15 TRBJ2-1 . .
CASSPSTASNEKLFF TGTGCCAGCAGCCCGTCGACAGCGTCTAATGAAAAACTGTTTTTT TRBV7-9 15 TRBJ1-4 . .
CAWSVGGDADTQYF TGTGCCTGGAGTGTCGGCGGGGACGCAGATACGCAGTATTTT TRBV30 14 TRBJ2-3 . .
CASSQVHSGLRQPQHF TGCGCCAGCAGCCAAGTTCATAGTGGGCTGAGGCAGCCCCAGCATTTT TRBV4-1 16 TRBJ1-5 . .
CAWSVLGESQYF TGTGCCTGGAGTGTACTCGGGGAATCGCAGTACTTC TRBV30 12 TRBJ2-7 . .
CASKRDNTDTQYF TGTGCCAGCAAAAGGGACAACACAGATACGCAGTATTTT TRBV6-5 13 TRBJ2-3 . .
CASSLVAGTGKTDTQYF TGCGCCAGCAGCTTGGTCGCCGGGACAGGGAAAACAGATACGCAGTATTTT TRBV5-1 17 TRBJ2-3 TRBD1 .
CASSNTGPLEQYF TGTGCCAGCAGCAACACCGGGCCTCTAGAGCAGTACTTC TRBV7-2 13 TRBJ2-7 . .
CATSFGDKPNQPQHF TGTGCCACCAGCTTTGGGGACAAACCCAATCAGCCCCAGCATTTT TRBV15 15 TRBJ1-5 . .
CASSQDSGGAYEQFF TGCGCCAGCAGCCAAGATAGCGGGGGGGCGTATGAGCAGTTCTTC TRBV4-1 15 TRBJ2-1 TRBD2 .
CTSSTGNTGYTF TGTACCAGTAGTACCGGGAACACTGGCTACACCTTC TRBV19 12 TRBJ1-2 . .
CASSLGRGATEAFF TGTGCCAGCAGCTTGGGGAGGGGAGCCACTGAAGCTTTCTTT TRBV5-4 14 TRBJ1-1 . .
CASSPGTSNAGNTIYF TGTGCCAGCTCACCAGGGACGTCTAATGCAGGAAACACCATATATTTT TRBV18 16 TRBJ1-3 . .
CASSLGLVDAGGRNEQFF TGTGCCAGCAGCTTAGGCCTGGTAGACGCGGGGGGGCGGAATGAGCAGTTCTTC TRBV7-6 18 TRBJ2-1 TRBD2 .